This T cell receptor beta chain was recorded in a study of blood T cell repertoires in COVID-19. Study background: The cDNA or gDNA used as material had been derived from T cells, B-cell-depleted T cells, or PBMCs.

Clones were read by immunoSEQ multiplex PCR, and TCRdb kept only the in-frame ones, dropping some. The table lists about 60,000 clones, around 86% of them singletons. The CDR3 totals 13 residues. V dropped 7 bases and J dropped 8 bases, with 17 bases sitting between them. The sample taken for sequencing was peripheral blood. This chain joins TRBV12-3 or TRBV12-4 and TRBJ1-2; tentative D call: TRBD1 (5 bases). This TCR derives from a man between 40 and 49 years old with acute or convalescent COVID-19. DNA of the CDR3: TGTGCCAGCACCCCTCAAGCAGGGTTGGGCTACACCTTC. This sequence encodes CASTPQAGLGYTF.